In this sample, the clone carrying this T cell receptor beta chain turned up once. These data belong to a study of T cell changes during pregnancy in multiple sclerosis. The length of the CDR3 is 17 residues. Germline V gives CDR1 LNHDA, CDR2 SQIVND (reference sequence). With 7 bases clipped from V and 4 bases from J, the junction kept 16 bases outside the gene matches. TCRdb keeps only in-frame clones here, not all; method: immunoSEQ multiplex PCR. The sample has about 50,000 clones; 80% to 95% are singletons. The clonotype comes from a female donor with multiple sclerosis, enrolled in a pregnancy study. The input for sequencing was CD4+ T cells from peripheral blood mononuclear cells, taken after pregnancy. V is TRBV19 and J is TRBJ1-5; 7 bases are a match to TRBD1. CDR3 sequence reads: CASTQLPGQWDNQPQHF. Written as DNA, the CDR3 is TGTGCCAGTACCCAACTGCCGGGACAGTGGGATAATCAGCCCCAGCATTTT.